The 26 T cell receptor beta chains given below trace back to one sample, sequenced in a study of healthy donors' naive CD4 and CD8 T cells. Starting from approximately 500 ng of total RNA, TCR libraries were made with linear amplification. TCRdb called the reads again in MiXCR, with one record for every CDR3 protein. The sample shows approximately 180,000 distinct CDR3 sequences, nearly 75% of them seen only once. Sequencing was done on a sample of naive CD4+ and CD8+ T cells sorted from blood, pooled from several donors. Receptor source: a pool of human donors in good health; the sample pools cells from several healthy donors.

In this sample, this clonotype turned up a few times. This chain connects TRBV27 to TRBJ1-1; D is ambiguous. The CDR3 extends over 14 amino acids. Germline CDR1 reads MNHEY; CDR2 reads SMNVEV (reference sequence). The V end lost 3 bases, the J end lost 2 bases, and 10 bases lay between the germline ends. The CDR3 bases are TGTGCCAGCAGTTTTAATAGAGTAAACACTGAAGCTTTCTTT. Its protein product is CASSFNRVNTEAFF.

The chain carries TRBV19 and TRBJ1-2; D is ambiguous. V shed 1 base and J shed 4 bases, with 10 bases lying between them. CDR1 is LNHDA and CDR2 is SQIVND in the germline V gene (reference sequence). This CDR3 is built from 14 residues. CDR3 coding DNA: TGTGCCAGTAGTATAGGTGAAGGACCCTATGGCTACACCTTC. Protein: CASSIGEGPYGYTF.

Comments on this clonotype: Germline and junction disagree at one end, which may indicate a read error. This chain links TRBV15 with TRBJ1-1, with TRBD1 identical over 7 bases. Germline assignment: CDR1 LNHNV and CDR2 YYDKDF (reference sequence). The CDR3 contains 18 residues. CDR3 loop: CATSSEGLVGQLNTEASF. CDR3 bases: TGTGCCACCAGCAGTGAGGGCCTTGTGGGACAGCTAAACACTGAAGCTTCCTTT.

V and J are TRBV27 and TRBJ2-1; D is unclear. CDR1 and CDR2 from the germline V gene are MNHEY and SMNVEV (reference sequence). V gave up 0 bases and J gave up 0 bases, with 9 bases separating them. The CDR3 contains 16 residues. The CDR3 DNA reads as TGTGCCAGCAGTTTATCCCCGGCGTTCTCCTACAATGAGCAGTTCTTC. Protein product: CASSLSPAFSYNEQFF.

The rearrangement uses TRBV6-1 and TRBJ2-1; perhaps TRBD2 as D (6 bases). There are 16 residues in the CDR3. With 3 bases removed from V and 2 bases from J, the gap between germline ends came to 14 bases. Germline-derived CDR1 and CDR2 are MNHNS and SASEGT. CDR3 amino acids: CASSDETLATYNEQFF. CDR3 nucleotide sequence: TGTGCCAGCAGTGACGAGACCCTAGCGACCTACAATGAGCAGTTCTTC.

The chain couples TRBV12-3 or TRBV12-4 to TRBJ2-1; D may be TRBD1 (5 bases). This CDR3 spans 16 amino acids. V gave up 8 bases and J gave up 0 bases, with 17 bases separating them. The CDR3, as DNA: TGTGCCAGCGGGATTCTAACAGGAAGCTCCTACAATGAGCAGTTCTTC. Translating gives CASGILTGSSYNEQFF.

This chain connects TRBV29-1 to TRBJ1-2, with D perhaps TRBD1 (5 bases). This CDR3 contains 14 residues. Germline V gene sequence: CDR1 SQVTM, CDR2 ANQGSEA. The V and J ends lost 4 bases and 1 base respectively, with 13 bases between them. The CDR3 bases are TGCAGCGTTGTCGGGGCAGACGATAACTATGGCTACACCTTC. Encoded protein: CSVVGADDNYGYTF.

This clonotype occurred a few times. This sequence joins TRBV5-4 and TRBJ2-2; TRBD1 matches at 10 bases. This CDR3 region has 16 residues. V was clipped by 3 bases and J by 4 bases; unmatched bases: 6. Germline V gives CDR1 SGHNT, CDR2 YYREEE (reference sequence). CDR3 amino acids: CASSSWGTGATGELFF. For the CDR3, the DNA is TGTGCCAGCAGCTCCTGGGGGACAGGGGCCACCGGGGAGCTGTTTTTT.

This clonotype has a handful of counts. The CDR3 sequence is CASSDIRTVNTEAFF. DNA of the CDR3: TGTGCCAGCAGTGATATAAGGACAGTTAACACTGAAGCTTTCTTT. This chain uses TRBV2 with TRBJ1-1; D possibly corresponds to TRBD1 (6 bases). CDR3 length: 15 amino acids. In germline, CDR1 is SNHLY, CDR2 FYNNEI. V dropped 3 bases and J dropped 2 bases, with 13 bases sitting between them.

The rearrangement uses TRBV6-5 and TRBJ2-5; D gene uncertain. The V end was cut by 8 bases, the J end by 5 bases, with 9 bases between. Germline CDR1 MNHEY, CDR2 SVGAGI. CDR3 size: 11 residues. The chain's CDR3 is CASRLLETQYF. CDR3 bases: TGTGCCAGCCGTCTATTGGAGACCCAGTACTTC.

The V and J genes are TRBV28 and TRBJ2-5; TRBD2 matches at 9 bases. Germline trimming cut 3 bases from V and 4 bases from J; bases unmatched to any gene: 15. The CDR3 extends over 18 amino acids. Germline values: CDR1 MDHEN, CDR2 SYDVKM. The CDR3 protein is CASSFRRWRREGRETQYF. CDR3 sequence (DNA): TGTGCCAGCAGTTTCAGGCGGTGGCGGCGGGAGGGCCGAGAGACCCAGTACTTC.

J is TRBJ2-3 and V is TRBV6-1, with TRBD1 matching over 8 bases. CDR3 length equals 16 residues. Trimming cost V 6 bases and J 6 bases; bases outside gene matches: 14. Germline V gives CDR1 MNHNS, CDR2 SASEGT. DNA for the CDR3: TGTGCCAGCAGCTCCCGGGACAGGTCCCCTCCTGATACGCAGTATTTT. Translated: CASSSRDRSPPDTQYF.

CDR3 DNA sequence: TGTGCCAGCAGCCCCCGGGGCCGGCCTCTTGAAAAACTGTTTTTT. Protein sequence: CASSPRGRPLEKLFF. The chain carries TRBV11-2 and TRBJ1-4, with D maybe TRBD1 (5 bases). The CDR3 runs to 15 residues. Trimming cost V 5 bases and J 7 bases, with 17 bases left between them. From germline, CDR1 is SGHAT and CDR2 FQNNGV. Full variable domain (outside the CDR3, taken from reference TRBV11-2 and TRBJ1-4): EAGVAQSPRYKIIEKRQSVAFWCNPISGHATLYWYQQILGQGPKLLIQFQNNGVVDDSQLPKDRFSAERLKGVDSTLKIQPAKLEDSAVYLCASSPRGRPLEKLFFGSGTQLSVL.

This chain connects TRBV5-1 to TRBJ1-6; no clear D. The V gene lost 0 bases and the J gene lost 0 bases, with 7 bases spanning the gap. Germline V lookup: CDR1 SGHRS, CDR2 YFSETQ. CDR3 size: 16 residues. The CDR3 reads CASSLAGSSYNSPLHF. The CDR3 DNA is TGCGCCAGCAGCTTGGCGGGGAGCTCCTATAATTCACCCCTCCACTTT.

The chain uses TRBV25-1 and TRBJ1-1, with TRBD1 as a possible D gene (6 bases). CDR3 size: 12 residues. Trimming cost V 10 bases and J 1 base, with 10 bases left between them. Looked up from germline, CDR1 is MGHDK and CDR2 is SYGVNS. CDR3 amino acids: CATRTENTEAFF. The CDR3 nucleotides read TGTGCCACCAGGACAGAGAACACTGAAGCTTTCTTT.

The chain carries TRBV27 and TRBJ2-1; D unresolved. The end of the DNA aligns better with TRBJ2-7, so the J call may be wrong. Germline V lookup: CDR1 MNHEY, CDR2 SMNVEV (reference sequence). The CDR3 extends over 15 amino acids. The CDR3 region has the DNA TGTGCCAGCAGTGCCCTGTGGCCCGGCCCTTACGAGCAGTACTTC. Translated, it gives CASSALWPGPYEQYF.

The CDR3 nucleotides read TGCAGCGTTGAAGGGGGCGTTTATGGCTACACCTTC. This translates into CSVEGGVYGYTF. The rearrangement joins TRBV29-1 to TRBJ1-2; possible D gene TRBD1, 5 bases. Trimming shortened V by 1 base and J by 5 bases, and 8 bases separated the two germline ends. The CDR3 consists of 12 residues. Germline loops: CDR1 SQVTM, CDR2 ANQGSEA.

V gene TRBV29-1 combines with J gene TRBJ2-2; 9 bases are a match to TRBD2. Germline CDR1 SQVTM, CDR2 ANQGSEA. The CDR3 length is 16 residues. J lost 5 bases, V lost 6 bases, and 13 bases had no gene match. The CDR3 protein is CSVPREAGGWTGELFF. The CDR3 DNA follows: TGCAGCGTGCCGAGGGAAGCGGGAGGATGGACCGGGGAGCTGTTTTTT.

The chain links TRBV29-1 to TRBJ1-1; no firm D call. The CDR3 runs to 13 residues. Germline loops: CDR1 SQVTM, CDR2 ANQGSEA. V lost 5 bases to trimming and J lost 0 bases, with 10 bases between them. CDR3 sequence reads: CSVFGQLNTEAFF. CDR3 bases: TGCAGCGTTTTCGGCCAGCTGAACACTGAAGCTTTCTTT.

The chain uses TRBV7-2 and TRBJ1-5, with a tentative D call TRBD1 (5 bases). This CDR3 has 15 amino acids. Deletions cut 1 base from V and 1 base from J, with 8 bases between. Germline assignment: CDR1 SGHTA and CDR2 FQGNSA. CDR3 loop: CASSLEGLSNQPQHF. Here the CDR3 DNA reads TGTGCCAGCAGCTTAGAGGGACTGAGCAATCAGCCCCAGCATTTT.

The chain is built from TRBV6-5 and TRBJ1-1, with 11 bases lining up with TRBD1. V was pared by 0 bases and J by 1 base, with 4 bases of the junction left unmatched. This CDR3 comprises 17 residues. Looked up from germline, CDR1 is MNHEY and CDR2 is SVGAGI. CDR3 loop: CASSYSRDRGWNTEAFF. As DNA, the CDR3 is TGTGCCAGCAGTTACTCGCGGGACAGGGGGTGGAACACTGAAGCTTTCTTT.

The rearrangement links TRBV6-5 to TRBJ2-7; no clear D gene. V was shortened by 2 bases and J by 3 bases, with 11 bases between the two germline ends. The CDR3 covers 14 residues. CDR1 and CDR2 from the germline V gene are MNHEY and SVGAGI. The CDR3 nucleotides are TGTGCCAGCAGTTACGGGTCGACCGGCTACGAGCAGTACTTC. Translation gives CASSYGSTGYEQYF.

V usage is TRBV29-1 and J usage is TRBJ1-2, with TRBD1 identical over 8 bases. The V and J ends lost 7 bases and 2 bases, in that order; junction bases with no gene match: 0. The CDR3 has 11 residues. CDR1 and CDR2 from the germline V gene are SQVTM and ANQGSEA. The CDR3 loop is CSGTGNYGYTF. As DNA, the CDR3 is TGCAGCGGGACAGGGAACTATGGCTACACCTTC.

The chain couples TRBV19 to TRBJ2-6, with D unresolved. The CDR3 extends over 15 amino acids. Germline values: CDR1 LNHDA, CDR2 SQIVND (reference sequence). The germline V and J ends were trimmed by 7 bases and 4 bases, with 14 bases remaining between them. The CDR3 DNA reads TGTGCCAGTACCGTCGTTCACACAGGGGCCAACGTCCTGACTTTC. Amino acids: CASTVVHTGANVLTF.

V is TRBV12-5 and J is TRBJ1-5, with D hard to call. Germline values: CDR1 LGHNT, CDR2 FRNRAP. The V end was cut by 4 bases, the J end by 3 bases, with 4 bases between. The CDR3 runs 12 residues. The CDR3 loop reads CASGSYNQPQHF. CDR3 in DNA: TGTGCTAGTGGTTCTTACAATCAGCCCCAGCATTTT.

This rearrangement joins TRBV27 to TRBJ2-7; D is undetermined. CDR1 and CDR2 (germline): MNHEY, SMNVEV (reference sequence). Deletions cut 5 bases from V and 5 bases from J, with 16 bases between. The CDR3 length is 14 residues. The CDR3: CASSPTTLWDEQYF. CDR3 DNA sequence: TGTGCCAGCAGTCCCACAACACTATGGGACGAGCAGTACTTC.